The 18 T cell receptor beta chains given below trace back to one sample, sequenced in a study of CD8+ T cells in alopecia areata. RNA was isolated and reverse transcribed to cDNA, the sequencing template. The repertoire was sequenced with immunoSEQ multiplex PCR; TCRdb's copy has only in-frame clones and lacks some. The sample comprises roughly 200,000 clones, roughly three fifths of which are singletons, and under 5% rests with the top ten. What was sequenced was CD8+ T cells sorted from blood. Receptors originate from a human donor in good health.

Ten or more counts support this clone. V gene TRBV5-1 combines with J gene TRBJ2-7, with TRBD2 identical over 7 bases. The CDR3 consists of 14 residues. CDR1 is SGHRS, CDR2 YFSETQ, per germline. V lost 0 bases and J lost 3; bases outside the gene matches: 3. Here the CDR3 DNA reads TGCGCCAGCAGCTTGGTCTCGGGGGGCTACGAGCAGTACTTC. Protein product: CASSLVSGGYEQYF.

This chain joins TRBV27 and TRBJ2-5; D is possibly TRBD1 (6 bases). The germline V gene encodes CDR1 MNHEY and CDR2 SMNVEV (reference sequence). This CDR3 contains 14 residues. V was pared by 7 bases and J by 4 bases, with 16 bases between. Written as DNA, the CDR3 is TGTGCCAGCAATCCCGGGACAAGCCTAGAGACCCAGTACTTC. Encoded protein: CASNPGTSLETQYF.

The J gene is TRBJ1-1, the V gene TRBV13; D is undetermined. Germline-derived CDR1 and CDR2 are PRHDT and FYEKMQ (reference sequence). The CDR3 length is 15 residues. With 4 bases removed from V and 1 base from J, the gap between germline ends came to 13 bases. CDR3 residues: CASSSILTGNTEAFF. In DNA, the CDR3 is TGTGCCAGCAGCTCTATCCTGACGGGGAACACTGAAGCTTTCTTT.

The V gene is TRBV23-1, the J gene TRBJ1-2; unclear D gene. TRBV23-1 is an ORF for which the function is uncertain. V was shortened by 6 bases and J by 6 bases, with 17 bases between the two germline ends. The CDR3 consists of 14 residues. This CDR3 is CASRRTGERDGYTF. The CDR3 nucleotides read TGCGCCAGCAGGAGGACCGGAGAGAGAGATGGCTACACCTTC.

This clone occurred a few times. V and J are TRBV7-9 and TRBJ1-2; 7 nucleotides line up with TRBD1. The V gene's germline CDR1 is SEHNR and CDR2 FQNEAQ (reference sequence). V lost 5 bases and J lost 0; bases outside the gene matches: 3. The CDR3 extends over 14 amino acids. CDR3 DNA: TGTGCCAGCAGCCTGGGACAGTCTAACTATGGCTACACCTTC. It codes for CASSLGQSNYGYTF.

J is TRBJ1-6 and V is TRBV2; D call uncertain. The V end was cut by 8 bases, the J end by 11 bases, with 10 bases between. The CDR3 runs 11 residues. CDR1 SNHLY and CDR2 FYNNEI come from the germline V gene. In DNA form, the CDR3 reads TGTGCCAGCGCCGGCGGAACACCCCTCCACTTT. It yields the protein CASAGGTPLHF.

The chain joins TRBV4-1 to TRBJ2-1; 9 positions agree with TRBD2. CDR1 and CDR2 from the germline V gene are MGHRA and YSYEKL. The CDR3 length is 16 residues. Trimming took 3 bases from V and 2 from J; bases not matched to a gene: 5. CDR3 sequence (DNA): TGCGCCAGCAGCCATATCGCGGGGGGGCCCTACAATGAGCAGTTCTTC. Protein product: CASSHIAGGPYNEQFF.

The J gene is TRBJ2-7, the V gene TRBV27, with TRBD1 identical over 7 bases. CDR1 MNHEY and CDR2 SMNVEV come from the germline V gene (reference sequence). With 3 bases clipped from V and 3 bases from J, the junction kept 14 bases outside the gene matches. This CDR3 spans 17 amino acids. Here the CDR3 reads CASSLYPGQEYYYEQYF. In DNA form, the CDR3 reads TGTGCCAGCAGTTTGTACCCCGGACAGGAGTATTACTACGAGCAGTACTTC.

The gene calls are TRBV4-1 and TRBJ2-1, with no clear D. CDR1 MGHRA and CDR2 YSYEKL come from the germline V gene. The germline V and J ends were trimmed by 11 bases and 9 bases, with 17 bases remaining between them. This CDR3 spans 12 amino acids. The CDR3 nucleotides read TGCGCCTCAGCAAGACTTGGTACTGAGCAGTTCTTC. Translated, it gives CASARLGTEQFF.

J is TRBJ2-3 and V is TRBV23-1, with D perhaps TRBD2 (5 bases). TRBV23-1 is an ORF for which the function is uncertain. There are 18 residues in the CDR3. Trimming cost V 3 bases and J 0 bases, with 19 bases left between them. Written as DNA, the CDR3 is TGCGCCAGCAGTCATCTAATGGGAGAGCCTGATAGCACAGATACGCAGTATTTT. Translating gives CASSHLMGEPDSTDTQYF.

This clone was counted only a few times. The chain combines TRBV5-4 with TRBJ1-4, with 8 positions matching TRBD1. Trimming took 3 bases from V and 5 from J; bases not matched to a gene: 6. CDR1 and CDR2 (germline): SGHNT, YYREEE (reference sequence). This CDR3 is built from 15 residues. The DNA of the CDR3 is TGTGCCAGCAGCTCTACCGGGACAGGAAATGAAAAACTGTTTTTT. Amino acids: CASSSTGTGNEKLFF.

This clone was seen more than once but under ten times. The junction departs from the called germline gene at one end, perhaps through a read error. The chain employs TRBV13 and TRBJ2-7; D could derive from TRBD1 or TRBD2 (5 bases each). The CDR3 has 14 residues. The V gene's germline CDR1 is PRHDT and CDR2 FYEKMQ (reference sequence). DNA for the CDR3: TGTGCCAGCAGCCTAGGGACGGTCCAGCGGGAGCAGTACTTC. It yields the protein CASSLGTVQREQYF.

The rearrangement uses TRBV13 and TRBJ2-1; TRBD1 matches 7 bases. This CDR3 comprises 16 residues. Germline V gives CDR1 PRHDT, CDR2 FYEKMQ (reference sequence). The V and J ends lost 1 base and 0 bases, in that order; junction bases with no gene match: 3. CDR3 DNA sequence: TGTGCCAGCAGCTTAGAAGGGACAGACTCCTACAATGAGCAGTTCTTC. Translation gives CASSLEGTDSYNEQFF.

The chain carries TRBV4-1 and TRBJ2-3; TRBD2 agrees at 11 bases. The J segment lost 2 bases and the V segment lost 4 bases, leaving 5 bases of the junction unmatched. Germline CDR1 MGHRA, CDR2 YSYEKL. The CDR3 covers 16 residues. The DNA for the CDR3 is TGCGCCAGCAGCCGCCAACTAGCGGGGGACACAGATACGCAGTATTTT. The encoded protein is CASSRQLAGDTDTQYF.

Only a few counts were recorded for this clone. The V gene is TRBV6-6, the J gene TRBJ2-3; 8 bases are shared with TRBD2. The CDR3 contains 16 residues. The junction had 4 bases not matched to a gene; V was cut back by 2 bases and J by 0 bases. CDR1 MNHNY and CDR2 SVGAGI come from the germline V gene (reference sequence). CDR3 protein: CASSYGLAGSTDTQYF. CDR3 DNA: TGTGCCAGCAGTTACGGCTTAGCGGGGAGCACAGATACGCAGTATTTT.

The CDR3 is CAWSVGGSYEQYF. The CDR3 DNA reads as TGTGCCTGGAGTGTTGGGGGCTCCTACGAGCAGTACTTC. The chain has TRBV30 and TRBJ2-7, with D perhaps assigned TRBD1 or TRBD2 (5 bases each). From germline, CDR1 is GTSNPN and CDR2 SVGIG (reference sequence). V lost 0 bases and J 0 bases, leaving 6 bases between the germline ends. The CDR3 spans 13 residues.

This chain links TRBV29-1 with TRBJ2-1; 9 nucleotides match TRBD1. J was trimmed by 10 bases and V by 2 bases; bases with no gene match: 3. Germline V gene lookup returns CDR1 SQVTM and CDR2 ANQGSEA. CDR3 length: 12 amino acids. CDR3 nucleotide sequence: TGCAGCGTTGAACCGGGACAGGGAGAGCAGTTCTTC. Encoded protein: CSVEPGQGEQFF.

A few counts support this clone. This chain connects TRBV19 to TRBJ1-5; 10 nucleotides align to TRBD1. After removal of 5 bases from V and 6 bases from J, the junction contained 10 bases not matched to a gene. The V gene's germline CDR1 is LNHDA and CDR2 SQIVND (reference sequence). The CDR3 has 16 residues. For the CDR3, the DNA is TGTGCCAGTAGTGACAGGTGGGGACAGGGGATTCAGCCCCAGCATTTT. This translates into CASSDRWGQGIQPQHF.